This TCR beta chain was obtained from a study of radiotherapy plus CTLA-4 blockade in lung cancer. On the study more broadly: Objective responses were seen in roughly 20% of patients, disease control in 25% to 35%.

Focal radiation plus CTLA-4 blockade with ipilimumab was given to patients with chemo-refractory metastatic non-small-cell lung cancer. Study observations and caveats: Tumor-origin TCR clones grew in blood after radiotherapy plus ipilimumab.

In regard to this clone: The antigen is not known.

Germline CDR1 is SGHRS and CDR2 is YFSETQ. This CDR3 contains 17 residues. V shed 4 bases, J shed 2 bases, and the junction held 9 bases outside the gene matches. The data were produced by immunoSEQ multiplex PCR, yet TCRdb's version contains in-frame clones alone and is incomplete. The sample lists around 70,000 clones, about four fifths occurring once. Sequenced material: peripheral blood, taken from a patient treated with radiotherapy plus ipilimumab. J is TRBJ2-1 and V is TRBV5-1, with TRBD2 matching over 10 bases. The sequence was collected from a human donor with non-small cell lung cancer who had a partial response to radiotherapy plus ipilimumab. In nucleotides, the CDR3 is TGCGCCAGCAGCCCGGACCCTAGCGGGAGTACCTACAATGAGCAGTTCTTC. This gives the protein CASSPDPSGSTYNEQFF.